The sequence of this T cell receptor (beta chain) was determined in a study of a mutant IDH1 vaccine in newly diagnosed glioma. Clones were sequenced by immunoSEQ multiplex PCR, and TCRdb holds only the in-frame ones, with some missing. The sample gives about 92,000 clones, around 80% of which show up once; less than 8.5% is in the top ten. Time point reported: baseline, week 1 (first vaccination visit). Treatment specified: pre-vaccination baseline after standard-of-care therapy. The specimen comprised PBMCs, sampled from a glioma patient treated with radiotherapy, temozolomide or both. This TCR was recovered from a man aged 35 to 55 with glioma.

CDR3 sequence reads: CASSDPGQGPYEQYF. Here the CDR3 DNA reads TGCGCCAGCAGTGATCCCGGACAGGGTCCCTACGAGCAGTACTTC. This chain connects TRBV10-2 to TRBJ2-7; TRBD1 matches at 8 bases. The CDR3 runs to 15 residues. The J segment lost 2 bases and the V segment lost 3 bases, leaving 6 bases of the junction unmatched. Germline CDR1 reads WSHSY; CDR2 reads SAAADI.